This entry is about one TCR beta chain. These data come from a study of identical twins. Each CDR3 protein is one row after TCRdb ran MiXCR on the 5' RACE reads. The table has 1.5 million to 2 million distinct CDR3 sequences, about 32% seen once. The CDR3 sequence is 15 residues long. V lost 7 bases, J lost 3 bases, and 3 bases stayed unmatched. What was sequenced was cord blood. The chain couples TRBV12-3 or TRBV12-4 to TRBJ2-3; 14 nucleotides align to TRBD2. This receptor was obtained from a newborn girl in good health. In DNA, the CDR3 is TGTGCCAGCACCAGGACTAGCGGGGGGACAGATACGCAGTATTTT. It specifies CASTRTSGGTDTQYF.